This TCR beta chain is from a study of CD8 T cells in ankylosing spondylitis. Germline V CDR1 and CDR2: DFQATT, SNEGSKA (reference sequence). CDR3 length: 17 amino acids. V lost 6 bases and J lost 3; bases outside the gene matches: 15. TCRdb re-derived calls from the 5' RACE reads in MiXCR, one entry per CDR3 protein. Among about 160,000 distinct CDR3 sequences listed, approximately 16% were seen once. This clonotype has a count of ten or more. The sequencing sample was made of blood, either unsorted or a sorted T cell fraction (not recorded which). V usage is TRBV20-1 and J usage is TRBJ2-2; 8 bases are a match to TRBD1. This TCR was recovered from a male donor with ankylosing spondylitis or in good health (not recorded which). The CDR3 bases are TGCAGTGCCAGTTACCCTCCTGACAGGGGTGACACCGGGGAGCTGTTTTTT. As protein: CSASYPPDRGDTGELFF.